This TCR beta chain was captured in a study of OX40 agonist ivuxolimab in advanced cancers. Across the study: Recorded diagnoses for dose-escalation patients were hepatocellular carcinoma, melanoma, renal cell or head and neck cancer.

Profiled with immunoSEQ multiplex PCR; TCRdb holds only in-frame clones, not every one. The sample includes under 15,000 clones, roughly 87% of them seen just once. This CDR3 region has 15 residues. The ends lost 4 bases at V and 8 bases at J; junction bases unmatched: 5. The germline V gene has CDR1 SSHAT and CDR2 FNYEAQ (reference sequence). The specimen comprised CD4+ or CD8+ T cells sorted from blood, sampled in a trial of the OX40 agonist ivuxolimab. This sequence joins TRBV7-7 and TRBJ2-1, with TRBD2 matching over 13 bases. The sequence derives from an adult with an advanced solid tumor such as melanoma, head and neck, liver or kidney cancer. CDR3 sequence (DNA): TGTGCCAGCAGCTACGGACTAGCGGGAGTGGATGAGCAGTTCTTC. This codes for CASSYGLAGVDEQFF.